Listed below are T cell receptor beta chains from one sample, sequenced in a study of T-cell reconstitution after alpha-beta-depleted transplantation in children. TCRdb redid the calling of the PCR reads with MiXCR, one entry per CDR3 protein. The repertoire has some 550,000 distinct CDR3 sequences, roughly 23% of them found once; the top ten carry around an eighth. The sample consisted of PBMCs, mostly from graft donor cells, taken 360 days after TCRalphabeta/CD19-depleted stem cell transplant. The receptors stem from a boy younger than two who had a stem cell transplant for acute myeloid leukemia, so the T cells may come from the graft donor. The CDR3 runs from the conserved cysteine through the conserved F or W. Each record gives: CDR3 protein, CDR3 DNA, V gene, clone size, D gene, J gene. A D gene is named only where the DNA matches it firmly. The size field is filled for only some rows; it gives once, few, many or a size class.

CDR3: CASSVSSGGSYNEQFF; DNA: TGCGCCAGCAGCGTCTCTAGCGGGGGGTCATACAATGAGCAGTTCTTC; V: TRBV5-1; size: -; D: TRBD2; J: TRBJ2-1
CDR3: CASSLGLYGTGKETQYF; DNA: TGTGCCAGCAGCTTAGGGCTGTACGGGACAGGGAAAGAGACCCAGTACTTC; V: TRBV7-2; size: few; D: TRBD1; J: TRBJ2-5
CDR3: CASSSPGRDGYTF; DNA: TGTGCCAGCAGCTCTCCGGGTCGGGATGGCTACACCTTC; V: TRBV5-6; size: -; D: -; J: TRBJ1-2
CDR3: CSVLYSGTGGTGELFF; DNA: TGCAGCGTTCTCTATTCCGGGACAGGGGGCACCGGGGAGCTGTTTTTT; V: TRBV29-1; size: -; D: TRBD1; J: TRBJ2-2
CDR3: CSARAPNFGQGLGTQYF; DNA: TGCAGTGCTAGAGCTCCGAACTTCGGACAGGGGTTGGGGACCCAGTACTTC; V: TRBV20-1; size: few; D: TRBD1; J: TRBJ2-5
CDR3: CASSPVRGGETQYF; DNA: TGTGCCAGCAGCCCAGTGCGGGGGGGAGAGACCCAGTACTTC; V: TRBV11-3; size: few; D: TRBD2; J: TRBJ2-5
CDR3: CSAGHRKETQYF; DNA: TGCAGTGCTGGGCACAGGAAAGAGACCCAGTACTTC; V: TRBV20-1; size: many; D: -; J: TRBJ2-5
CDR3: CSASAGRVNEKLFF; DNA: TGCAGTGCTAGCGCCGGCAGGGTTAATGAAAAACTGTTTTTT; V: TRBV20-1; size: -; D: -; J: TRBJ1-4
CDR3: CASSPYLELAGTEQYF; DNA: TGTGCCAGCAGCCCCTATCTCGAACTAGCGGGGACAGAGCAGTACTTC; V: TRBV7-2; size: -; D: TRBD2; J: TRBJ2-7
CDR3: CASSPPGANTEAFF; DNA: TGTGCCAGCAGCCCCCCGGGGGCGAACACTGAAGCTTTCTTT; V: TRBV12-3/TRBV12-4; size: -; D: -; J: TRBJ1-1
CDR3: CASSFGGPGYGYTF; DNA: TGTGCCAGCAGTTTCGGGGGGCCGGGCTATGGCTACACCTTC; V: TRBV12-3/TRBV12-4; size: -; D: -; J: TRBJ1-2
CDR3: CASMKEYEQYF; DNA: TGTGCCAGCATGAAAGAATACGAGCAGTACTTC; V: TRBV25-1; size: -; D: -; J: TRBJ2-7
CDR3: CASSLTGQGARGYF; DNA: TGTGCCAGCAGTTTAACGGGACAGGGGGCCAGGGGGTACTTC; V: TRBV12-3/TRBV12-4; size: many; D: TRBD1; J: TRBJ2-7
CDR3: CASSPQDSEQFF; DNA: TGTGCCAGCTCACCTCAGGATAGTGAGCAGTTCTTC; V: TRBV18; size: many; D: -; J: TRBJ2-1
CDR3: CASSYYRSNEQYF; DNA: TGTGCCAGCAGTTACTACAGGTCTAATGAGCAGTACTTC; V: TRBV6-6; size: few; D: -; J: TRBJ2-7
CDR3: CASSPLGGAPYNEQFF; DNA: TGTGCCAGCAGCCCCCTGGGGGGGGCCCCCTACAATGAGCAGTTCTTC; V: TRBV7-9; size: -; D: -; J: TRBJ2-1
CDR3: CASHHTGTFNEQFF; DNA: TGCGCCAGCCATCATACCGGGACTTTCAATGAGCAGTTCTTC; V: TRBV10-2; size: many; D: -; J: TRBJ2-1
CDR3: CSVVDRELSYEQYF; DNA: TGCAGCGTTGTAGACAGGGAGCTCTCCTACGAGCAGTACTTC; V: TRBV29-1; size: -; D: TRBD1; J: TRBJ2-7
CDR3: CSVFQQGGVNTEAFF; DNA: TGCAGCGTTTTTCAACAGGGGGGAGTCAACACTGAAGCTTTCTTT; V: TRBV29-1; size: -; D: TRBD1; J: TRBJ1-1
CDR3: CSASGGASRYNEQFF; DNA: TGCAGTGCTAGCGGGGGGGCCTCGAGATACAATGAGCAGTTCTTC; V: TRBV20-1; size: many; D: TRBD2; J: TRBJ2-1
CDR3: CASSFDSRATNEKLFF; DNA: TGTGCCAGCAGCTTCGACAGTAGAGCAACTAATGAAAAACTGTTTTTT; V: TRBV7-2; size: once; D: -; J: TRBJ1-4
CDR3: CASSFIGNEQYF; DNA: TGTGCCAGCAGTTTTATAGGGAACGAGCAGTACTTC; V: TRBV12-3/TRBV12-4; size: few; D: -; J: TRBJ2-7
CDR3: CASSLESGGGDTQYF; DNA: TGTGCCAGCAGCTTAGAATCGGGAGGGGGGGATACGCAGTATTTT; V: TRBV7-2; size: few; D: TRBD2; J: TRBJ2-3
CDR3: CSVEAAENNEQFF; DNA: TGCAGCGTTGAAGCGGCGGAGAACAATGAGCAGTTCTTC; V: TRBV29-1; size: few; D: -; J: TRBJ2-1
CDR3: CASSFRTGYNEQFF; DNA: TGTGCCAGCAGTTTCCGGACAGGATACAATGAGCAGTTCTTC; V: TRBV12-3/TRBV12-4; size: few; D: TRBD1; J: TRBJ2-1
CDR3: CASSHRVDGTGELFF; DNA: TGTGCCAGCAGCCACAGGGTCGATGGCACCGGGGAGCTGTTTTTT; V: TRBV7-3; size: few; D: -; J: TRBJ2-2
CDR3: CASSQEGTSRKNIQYF; DNA: TGCGCCAGCAGCCAAGAAGGGACAAGTCGGAAAAACATTCAGTACTTC; V: TRBV4-3; size: many; D: -; J: TRBJ2-4
CDR3: CASSPIPFPSGANVLTF; DNA: TGCGCCAGCAGCCCCATCCCTTTCCCTTCTGGGGCCAACGTCCTGACTTTC; V: TRBV4-1; size: -; D: -; J: TRBJ2-6
CDR3: CASSLLAGAFQETQYF; DNA: TGTGCCAGCAGCCTTTTAGCGGGGGCCTTCCAAGAGACCCAGTACTTC; V: TRBV7-6; size: -; D: TRBD2; J: TRBJ2-5
CDR3: CASSLGSWHSTDTQYF; DNA: TGTGCCAGCAGTTTGGGCTCCTGGCATTCTACAGATACGCAGTATTTT; V: TRBV6-5; size: many; D: -; J: TRBJ2-3
CDR3: CASSLGSGYNEQFF; DNA: TGTGCCAGCAGTTTAGGCTCCGGATACAATGAGCAGTTCTTC; V: TRBV27; size: many; D: -; J: TRBJ2-1
CDR3: CATSRAYGEQFF; DNA: TGTGCCACCAGCAGAGCGTACGGTGAGCAGTTCTTC; V: TRBV15; size: many; D: -; J: TRBJ2-1
CDR3: CASSPPRGRFADTQYF; DNA: TGTGCCAGCTCACCACCGAGGGGTCGGTTCGCAGATACGCAGTATTTT; V: TRBV18; size: many; D: -; J: TRBJ2-3
CDR3: CASSLGGPMNEQFF; DNA: TGTGCCAGCAGCTTGGGGGGGCCGATGAATGAGCAGTTCTTC; V: TRBV5-4; size: -; D: -; J: TRBJ2-1
CDR3: CASSSGLAPTGELFF; DNA: TGTGCCAGCAGCTCCGGACTAGCGCCCACCGGGGAGCTGTTTTTT; V: TRBV7-8; size: -; D: TRBD2; J: TRBJ2-2
CDR3: CASSQDSASGAYNEQFF; DNA: TGTGCCAGCAGCCAAGATTCGGCTAGCGGGGCTTACAATGAGCAGTTCTTC; V: TRBV4-2; size: -; D: TRBD2; J: TRBJ2-1
CDR3: CASSPAGFRNEQFF; DNA: TGTGCCAGCAGCCCAGCGGGGTTCCGTAATGAGCAGTTCTTC; V: TRBV6-1; size: few; D: TRBD2; J: TRBJ2-1
CDR3: CSGWTGGFIDTQYF; DNA: TGCAGCGGCTGGACAGGGGGCTTTATTGATACGCAGTATTTT; V: TRBV29-1; size: -; D: TRBD1; J: TRBJ2-3
CDR3: CSSTPNGGSINEQFF; DNA: TGCAGCTCGACCCCTAATGGGGGTAGTATCAATGAGCAGTTCTTC; V: TRBV29-1; size: few; D: -; J: TRBJ2-1
CDR3: CASSLQGDHKNIQYF; DNA: TGTGCCAGCTCACTGCAGGGGGATCACAAAAACATTCAGTACTTC; V: TRBV18; size: many; D: TRBD1; J: TRBJ2-4
CDR3: CSATVGPRNEKLFF; DNA: TGCAGTGCCACCGTTGGACCGAGAAATGAAAAACTGTTTTTT; V: TRBV20-1; size: few; D: -; J: TRBJ1-4
CDR3: CASTNGGTGGEQYF; DNA: TGTGCCAGCACCAACGGCGGGACAGGGGGCGAGCAGTACTTC; V: TRBV6-5; size: many; D: TRBD1; J: TRBJ2-7
CDR3: CASSTGLAETQYF; DNA: TGTGCCAGCAGCACGGGACTAGCGGAGACCCAGTACTTC; V: TRBV12-3/TRBV12-4; size: many; D: TRBD2; J: TRBJ2-5
CDR3: CASSQGWDRVSLKNTGELFF; DNA: TGTGCCAGCAGCCAAGGTTGGGACAGGGTGAGTTTGAAGAACACCGGGGAGCTGTTTTTT; V: TRBV3-1; size: many; D: TRBD1; J: TRBJ2-2
CDR3: CSAAKRGWGEKLFF; DNA: TGCAGTGCTGCGAAGCGGGGATGGGGTGAAAAACTGTTTTTT; V: TRBV20-1; size: few; D: -; J: TRBJ1-4
CDR3: CASLFIRRGENTEAFF; DNA: TGTGCCAGTCTATTCATAAGGAGGGGTGAGAACACTGAAGCTTTCTTT; V: TRBV6-1; size: -; D: -; J: TRBJ1-1